A selection of T cell receptor beta chains follows, all from one sample in a study of identical twins. One entry per CDR3 protein results from TCRdb running MiXCR on the 5' RACE reads. The sample records hundreds of thousands of distinct CDR3 sequences, around 20% being singletons. The data were also submitted as part of a second study, on T cells expressing NK-cell markers.

The sequencing sample was made of PBMCs. These receptors all come from a woman aged 18-30 years in good health. Each CDR3 is given with its conserved first and last residue. Fields, in order: J gene, V gene, CDR3 protein.

TRBJ2-7	TRBV5-1	CASSRDRDKYEQYF
TRBJ1-1	TRBV5-6	CASSDNLEAFF
TRBJ2-5	TRBV20-1	CSAPLAGGRETQYF
TRBJ2-1	TRBV20-1	CSATLAGVRNEQFF
TRBJ2-1	TRBV20-1	CSAGGTQTQVDEQFF
TRBJ1-4	TRBV29-1	CSATGTGDEKLFF
TRBJ2-7	TRBV4-1	CASSQFPNVRASGRFTSYEQYF
TRBJ1-1	TRBV20-1	CSARDKGEAFF
TRBJ2-7	TRBV12-3/TRBV12-4	CASSGRFLGSEQYF
TRBJ2-1	TRBV19	CASSAPDVSSYNEQFF
TRBJ2-1	TRBV3-1	CASSQVSGTEQFF
TRBJ2-3	TRBV5-4	CATQWTSGYPSTDTQYF
TRBJ2-7	TRBV18	CASSPPGRKGSYEQYF
TRBJ2-6	TRBV5-6	CASSYTPQGSGANVLTF
TRBJ2-2	TRBV6-6	CASSHVRSGELFF
TRBJ2-7	TRBV5-1	CASSLDEGTGREQYF
TRBJ1-1	TRBV29-1	CSVHGLAESEAFF
TRBJ2-1	TRBV5-6	CASSGGLAGVVGFF
TRBJ2-2	TRBV3-1	CASSQERGSTGELFF
TRBJ2-7	TRBV19	CASSKPGQTYEQYF
TRBJ1-1	TRBV7-8	CASSSLGQTNTEAFF
TRBJ2-5	TRBV20-1	CSARENRGTQYF
TRBJ2-1	TRBV3-1	CASSRLGDEQFF
TRBJ2-1	TRBV10-3	CATRAGSEQFF
TRBJ2-3	TRBV5-1	CASSLTLHPTDTQYF
TRBJ2-5	TRBV4-1	CASSHQGQETQYF
TRBJ2-2	TRBV6-1	CASTLTGGLGTGELFF
TRBJ2-7	TRBV5-4	CASSPNSEYEQYF
TRBJ2-5	TRBV7-9	CASSRRLAEEETQYF
TRBJ2-2	TRBV5-5	CASSQGTPNTGELFF
TRBJ2-7	TRBV7-9	CASSLKSGGEYF
TRBJ1-1	TRBV4-3	CASSQEALAPNTEAFF
TRBJ2-1	TRBV12-3/TRBV12-4	CASSFSLAEGKDNEQFF
TRBJ2-1	TRBV28	CASSSTSAERNQFF
TRBJ2-3	TRBV7-2	CASSPDLAGVSTDTQYF
TRBJ2-1	TRBV5-1	CASSLGHGTYNEQFF
TRBJ1-1	TRBV12-3/TRBV12-4	CASSLAGGVGTEAFF
TRBJ1-6	TRBV6-5	CASSYGTGNSPLHF
TRBJ1-5	TRBV20-1	CSAPGSPNQPQHF
TRBJ2-5	TRBV12-3/TRBV12-4	CASSLIPNQETQYF
TRBJ2-5	TRBV20-1	CSAAGQGMLETQYF
TRBJ2-1	TRBV20-1	CSAKSGLRRYNEQFF